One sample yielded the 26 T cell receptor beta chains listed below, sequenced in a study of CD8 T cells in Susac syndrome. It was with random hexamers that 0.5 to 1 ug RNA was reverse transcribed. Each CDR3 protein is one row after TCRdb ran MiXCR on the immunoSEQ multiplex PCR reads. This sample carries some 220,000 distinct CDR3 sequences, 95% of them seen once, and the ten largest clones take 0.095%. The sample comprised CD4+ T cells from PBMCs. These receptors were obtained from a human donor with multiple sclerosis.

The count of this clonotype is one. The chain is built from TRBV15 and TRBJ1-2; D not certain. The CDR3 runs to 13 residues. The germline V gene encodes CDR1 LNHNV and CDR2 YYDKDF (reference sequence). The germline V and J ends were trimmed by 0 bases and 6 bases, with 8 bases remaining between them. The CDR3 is CATSRDRMNGYTF. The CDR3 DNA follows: TGTGCCACCAGCAGAGATCGAATGAATGGCTACACCTTC.

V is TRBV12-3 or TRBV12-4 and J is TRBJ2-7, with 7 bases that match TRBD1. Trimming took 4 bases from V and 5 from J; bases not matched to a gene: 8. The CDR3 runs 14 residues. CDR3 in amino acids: CASSWGQSRDEQYF. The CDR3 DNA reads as TGTGCCAGCAGTTGGGGACAGTCTCGGGACGAGCAGTACTTC.

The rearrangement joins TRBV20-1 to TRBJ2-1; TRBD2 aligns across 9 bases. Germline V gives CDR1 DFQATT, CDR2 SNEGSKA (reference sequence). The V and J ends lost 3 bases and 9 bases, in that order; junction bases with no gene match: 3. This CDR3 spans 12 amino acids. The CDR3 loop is CSARGLAIEQFF. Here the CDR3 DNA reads TGCAGTGCTAGGGGACTAGCCATTGAGCAGTTCTTC.

This CDR3 reads CASSSRGGGTEAFF. For the CDR3, the DNA is TGTGCCAGCAGCTCCCGGGGCGGGGGTACTGAAGCTTTCTTT. The chain has TRBV7-9 and TRBJ1-1, with D possibly matching TRBD1 (5 bases). The CDR3 is made up of 14 amino acids. Between the trimmed V and J ends, which lost 4 bases and 5 bases, there was a span of 14 bases. Germline assignment: CDR1 SEHNR and CDR2 FQNEAQ (reference sequence).

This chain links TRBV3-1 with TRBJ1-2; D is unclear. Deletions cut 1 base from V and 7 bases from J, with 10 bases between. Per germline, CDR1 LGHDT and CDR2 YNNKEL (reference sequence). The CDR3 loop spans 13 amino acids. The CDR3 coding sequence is TGTGCCAGCAGCCAAGTCTCCCAGCTTGGCTACACCTTC. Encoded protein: CASSQVSQLGYTF. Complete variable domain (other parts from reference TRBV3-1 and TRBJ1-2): DTAVSQTPKYLVTQMGNDKSIKCEQNLGHDTMYWYKQDSKKFLKIMFSYNNKELIINETVPNRFSPKSPDKAHLNLHINSLELGDSAVYFCASSQVSQLGYTFGSGTRLTVV.

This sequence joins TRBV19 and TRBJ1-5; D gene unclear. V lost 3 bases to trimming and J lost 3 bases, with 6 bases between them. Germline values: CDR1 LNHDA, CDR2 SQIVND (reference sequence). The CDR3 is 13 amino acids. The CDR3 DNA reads TGTGCCAGTAGTATCAGGAACAATCAGCCCCAGCATTTT. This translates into CASSIRNNQPQHF.

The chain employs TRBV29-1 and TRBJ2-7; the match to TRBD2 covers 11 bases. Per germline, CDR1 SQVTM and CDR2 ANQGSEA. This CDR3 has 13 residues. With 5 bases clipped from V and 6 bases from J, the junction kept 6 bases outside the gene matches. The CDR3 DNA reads TGCAGCGTTTTGCGGCTAGCGGGAGGCGAGCAGTACTTC. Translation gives CSVLRLAGGEQYF.

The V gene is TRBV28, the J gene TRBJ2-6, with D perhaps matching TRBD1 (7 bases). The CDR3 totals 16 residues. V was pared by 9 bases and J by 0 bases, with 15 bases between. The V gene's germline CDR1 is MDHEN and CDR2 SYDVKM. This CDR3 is CASIQGGSSGANVLTF. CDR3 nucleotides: TGTGCCAGTATTCAGGGGGGAAGCTCTGGGGCCAACGTCCTGACTTTC.

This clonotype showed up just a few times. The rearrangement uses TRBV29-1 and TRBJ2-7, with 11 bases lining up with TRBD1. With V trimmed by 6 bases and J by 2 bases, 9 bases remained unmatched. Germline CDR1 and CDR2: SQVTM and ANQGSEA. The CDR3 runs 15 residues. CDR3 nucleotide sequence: TGCAGCGTAGCGCGCTCGGGACAGGGGGCCTACGAGCAGTACTTC. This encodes CSVARSGQGAYEQYF.

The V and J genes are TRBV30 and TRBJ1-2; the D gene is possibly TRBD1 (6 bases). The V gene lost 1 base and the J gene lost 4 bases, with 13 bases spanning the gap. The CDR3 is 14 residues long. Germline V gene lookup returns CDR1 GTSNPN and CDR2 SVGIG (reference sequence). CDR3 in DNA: TGTGCCTGGAGTGCCGTCAGGGGCAGCTATGGCTACACCTTC. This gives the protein CAWSAVRGSYGYTF.

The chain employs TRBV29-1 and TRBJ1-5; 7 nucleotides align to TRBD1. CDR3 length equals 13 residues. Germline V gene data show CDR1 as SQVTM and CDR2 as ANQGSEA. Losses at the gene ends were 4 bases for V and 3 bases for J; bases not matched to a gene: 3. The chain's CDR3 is CSVGDSPNQPQHF. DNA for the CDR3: TGCAGCGTTGGGGACAGCCCCAATCAGCCCCAGCATTTT.

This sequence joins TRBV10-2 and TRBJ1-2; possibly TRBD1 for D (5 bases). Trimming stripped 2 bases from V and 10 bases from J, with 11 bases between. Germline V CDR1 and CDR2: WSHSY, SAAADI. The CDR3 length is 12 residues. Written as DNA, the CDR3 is TGCGCCAGCAGTGAGGGTAGGGGAACCTACACCTTC. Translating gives CASSEGRGTYTF.

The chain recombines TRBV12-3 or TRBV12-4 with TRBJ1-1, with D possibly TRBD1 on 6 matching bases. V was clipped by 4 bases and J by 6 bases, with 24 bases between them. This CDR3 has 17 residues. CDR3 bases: TGTGCCAGCAGTTCCCGGGGGGCCTCCCTTGGGAAAGCTGAAGCTTTCTTT. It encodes CASSSRGASLGKAEAFF.

CDR3 bases: TGTGCCAGCGATGACAGAAACTATGGCTACACCTTC. Translation: CASDDRNYGYTF. The chain combines TRBV28 with TRBJ1-2; D possibly corresponds to TRBD1 (5 bases). The V end lost 8 bases, the J end lost 2 bases, and 9 bases lay between the germline ends. Germline V gene sequence: CDR1 MDHEN, CDR2 SYDVKM. The CDR3 runs 12 residues.

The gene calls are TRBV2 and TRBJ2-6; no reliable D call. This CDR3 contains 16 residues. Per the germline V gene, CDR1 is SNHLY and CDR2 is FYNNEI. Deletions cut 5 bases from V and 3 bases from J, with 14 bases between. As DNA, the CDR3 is TGTGCCAGCAGTCAAAGCCCCGCACTTGGGGCCAACGTCCTGACTTTC. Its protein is CASSQSPALGANVLTF.

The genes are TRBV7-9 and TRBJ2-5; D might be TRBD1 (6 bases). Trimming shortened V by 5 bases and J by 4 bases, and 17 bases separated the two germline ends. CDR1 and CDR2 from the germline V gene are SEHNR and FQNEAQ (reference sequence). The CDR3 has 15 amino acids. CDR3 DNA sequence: TGTGCCAGCAGCCCCGGACAGCCCGGCGGAGAGACCCAGTACTTC. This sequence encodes CASSPGQPGGETQYF. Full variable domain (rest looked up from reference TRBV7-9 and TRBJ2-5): DTGVSQNPRHKITKRGQNVTFRCDPISEHNRLYWYRQTLGQGPEFLTYFQNEAQLEKSRLLSDRFSAERPKGSFSTLEIQRTEQGDSAMYLCASSPGQPGGETQYFGPGTRLLVL.

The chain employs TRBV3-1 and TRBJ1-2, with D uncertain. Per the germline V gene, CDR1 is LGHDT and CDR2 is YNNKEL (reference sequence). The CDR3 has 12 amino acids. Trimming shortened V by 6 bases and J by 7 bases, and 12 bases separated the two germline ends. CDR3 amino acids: CASRDLVAGYTF. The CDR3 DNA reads TGTGCCAGCAGGGATTTGGTCGCTGGCTACACCTTC.

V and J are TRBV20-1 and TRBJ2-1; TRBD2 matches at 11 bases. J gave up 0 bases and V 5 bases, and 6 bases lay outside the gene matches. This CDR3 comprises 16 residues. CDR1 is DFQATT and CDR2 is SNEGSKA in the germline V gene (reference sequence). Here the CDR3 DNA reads TGCAGTGCTGGGACTAGCGGATGGAGCTCCTACAATGAGCAGTTCTTC. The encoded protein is CSAGTSGWSSYNEQFF.

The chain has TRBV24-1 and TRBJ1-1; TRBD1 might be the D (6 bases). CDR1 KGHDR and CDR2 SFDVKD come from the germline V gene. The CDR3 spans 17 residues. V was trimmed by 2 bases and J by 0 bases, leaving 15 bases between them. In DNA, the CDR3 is TGTGCCACCAGTGATTGGGGGGCAGCCTGCCTGAACACTGAAGCTTTCTTT. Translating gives CATSDWGAACLNTEAFF.

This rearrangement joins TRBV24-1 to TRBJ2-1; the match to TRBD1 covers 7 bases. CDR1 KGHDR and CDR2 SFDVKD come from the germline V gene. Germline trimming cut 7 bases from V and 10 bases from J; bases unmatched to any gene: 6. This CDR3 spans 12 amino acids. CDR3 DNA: TGTGCCACCAGCAAAGGGGGCTTCGAGCAGTTCTTC. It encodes CATSKGGFEQFF.

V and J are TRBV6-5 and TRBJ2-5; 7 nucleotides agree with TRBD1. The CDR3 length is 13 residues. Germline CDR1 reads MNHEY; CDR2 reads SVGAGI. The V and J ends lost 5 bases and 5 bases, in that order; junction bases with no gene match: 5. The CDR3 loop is CASSRQGHETQYF. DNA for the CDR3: TGTGCCAGCAGTCGACAGGGTCATGAGACCCAGTACTTC.

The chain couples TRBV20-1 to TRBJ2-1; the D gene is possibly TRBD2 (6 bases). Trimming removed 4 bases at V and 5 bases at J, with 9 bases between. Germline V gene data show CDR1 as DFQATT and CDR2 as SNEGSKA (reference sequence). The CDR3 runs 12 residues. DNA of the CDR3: TGCAGTGCTATGCGGGGCCACAATGAGCAGTTCTTC. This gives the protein CSAMRGHNEQFF.

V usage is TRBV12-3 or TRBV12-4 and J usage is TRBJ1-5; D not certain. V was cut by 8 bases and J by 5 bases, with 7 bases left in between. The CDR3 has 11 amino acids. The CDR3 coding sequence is TGTGCCAGCGGACCGGATCAGCCCCAGCATTTT. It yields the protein CASGPDQPQHF.

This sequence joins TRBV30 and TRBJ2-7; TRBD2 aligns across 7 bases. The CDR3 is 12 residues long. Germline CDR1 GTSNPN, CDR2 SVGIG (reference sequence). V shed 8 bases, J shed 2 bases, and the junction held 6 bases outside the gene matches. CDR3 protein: CAGGDVAYEQYF. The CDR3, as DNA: TGTGCCGGGGGGGACGTAGCCTACGAGCAGTACTTC.

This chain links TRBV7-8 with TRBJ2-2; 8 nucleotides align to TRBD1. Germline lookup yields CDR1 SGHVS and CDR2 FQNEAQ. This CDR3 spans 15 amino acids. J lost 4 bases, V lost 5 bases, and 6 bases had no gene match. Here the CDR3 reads CASSPRQGSTGELFF. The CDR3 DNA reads TGTGCCAGCAGCCCGAGACAGGGGTCCACCGGGGAGCTGTTTTTT.

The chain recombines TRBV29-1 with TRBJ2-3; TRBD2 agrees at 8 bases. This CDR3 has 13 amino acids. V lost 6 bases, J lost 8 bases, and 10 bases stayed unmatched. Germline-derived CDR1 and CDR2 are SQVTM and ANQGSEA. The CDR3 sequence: CSVTPGLVRTQYF. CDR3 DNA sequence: TGCAGCGTAACACCGGGACTAGTCCGTACGCAGTATTTT.